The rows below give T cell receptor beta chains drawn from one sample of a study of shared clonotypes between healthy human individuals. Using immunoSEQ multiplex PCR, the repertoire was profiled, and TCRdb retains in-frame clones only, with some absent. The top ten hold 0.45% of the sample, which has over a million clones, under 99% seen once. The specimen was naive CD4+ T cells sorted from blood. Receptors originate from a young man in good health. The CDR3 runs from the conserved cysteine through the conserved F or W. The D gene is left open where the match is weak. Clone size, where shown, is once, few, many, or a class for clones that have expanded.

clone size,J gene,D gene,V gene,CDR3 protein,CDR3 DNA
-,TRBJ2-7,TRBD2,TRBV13,CASSRGLRVYEQYF,TGTGCCAGCAGCCGGGGACTACGGGTCTACGAGCAGTACTTC
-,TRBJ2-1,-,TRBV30,CAWSVFRRSDEQFF,TGTGCCTGGAGTGTTTTCCGGAGATCAGATGAGCAGTTCTTC
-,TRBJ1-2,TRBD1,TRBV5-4,CASSAQIVTGEYGYTF,TGTGCCAGCAGCGCCCAAATAGTAACAGGGGAATATGGCTACACCTTC
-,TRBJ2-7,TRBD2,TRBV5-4,CASSRTSGTNEQYF,TGTGCCAGCAGCCGTACTAGCGGGACTAACGAGCAGTACTTC
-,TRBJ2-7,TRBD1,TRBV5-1,CASSVYRGPMSHSYEQYF,TGCGCCAGCAGCGTCTACAGGGGGCCAATGTCTCACTCCTACGAGCAGTACTTC
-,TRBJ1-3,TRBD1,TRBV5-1,CASSLAGQGKYLGNTIYF,TGCGCCAGCAGCTTGGCCGGACAGGGAAAGTATCTGGGAAACACCATATATTTT
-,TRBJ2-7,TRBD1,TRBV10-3,CAISNRDRGSEQYF,TGTGCCATCAGTAACCGGGACAGGGGTAGCGAGCAGTACTTC
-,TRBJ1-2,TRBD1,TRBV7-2,CASSLPGQPSDYTF,TGTGCCAGCAGCCTTCCGGGACAGCCTTCTGACTACACCTTC
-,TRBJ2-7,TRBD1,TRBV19,CASSRLGQGDYEQYF,TGTGCCAGTAGTAGACTGGGACAGGGGGACTACGAGCAGTACTTC
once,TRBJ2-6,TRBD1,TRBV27,CASSKGQGASGANVLTF,TGTGCCAGCAGCAAAGGACAGGGGGCTTCTGGGGCCAACGTCCTGACTTTC
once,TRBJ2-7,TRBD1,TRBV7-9,CASSLHGQGPDEQYF,TGTGCCAGCAGCTTACACGGACAGGGACCCGACGAGCAGTACTTC
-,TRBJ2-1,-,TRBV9,CASSVESSVDEQFF,TGTGCCAGCAGCGTAGAATCTAGCGTCGATGAGCAGTTCTTC